This TCR beta chain was retrieved from a study of blood T cell repertoires in COVID-19. With V trimmed by 6 bases and J by 6 bases, 10 bases remained unmatched. The CDR3 has 16 residues. The germline V gene encodes CDR1 SNHLY and CDR2 FYNNEI. Authors' processing steps: Amplifying reference gene primers gave estimates of nucleated cell counts. Repertoires were generated with immunoSEQ multiplex PCR, while TCRdb's copy carries only in-frame clones and drops some. The V and J calls and clone size come from that table; D and trimming were worked out from the DNA. This sample has about 58,000 clones, with 89% found just once. By proportion, this clone is medium-sized.

The TCR was taken from a woman aged 60-70 years with active COVID-19. The sequenced material came from peripheral blood. The rearrangement joins TRBV2 to TRBJ1-6; 8 nucleotides agree with TRBD1. CDR3 in DNA: TGTGCCAGCAGGGACGACAGGGGTATTTCTAATTCACCCCTCCACTTT. Translating it yields CASRDDRGISNSPLHF.